This T cell receptor beta chain was captured in a study of CD8+ T cells in alopecia areata. The overall study: Tofacitinib administration persisted for 6 to 18 months, succeeded by 6 months off drug.

This CDR3 has 14 amino acids. The V gene end was trimmed by 6 bases and the J gene end by 0 bases; junction bases not matched to a gene: 5. Germline assignment: CDR1 SGHDT and CDR2 YYEEEE. The investigators collected lesional scalp punch biopsies and peripheral blood from alopecia areata patients. Investigators isolated RNA and reverse transcribed it into cDNA to act as the sequencing template. Data came from immunoSEQ multiplex PCR; TCRdb stores just in-frame clones and leaves some out. This sample has approximately 150,000 clones, with just over 65% found just once. With respect to this clone: Its matching antigen is unknown.

Study-wide points: Higher clonality and more expanded CD8+ clones appeared in lesional than normal scalp.

The V call is TRBV5-6, the J call TRBJ2-7, with 8 bases matching TRBD1. This material consisted of CD8+ T cells sorted from blood, taken at week 0. This receptor was taken from a human donor with alopecia areata. The CDR3 DNA follows: TGTGCCAGCACGACAGGGGCGGGCTCCTACGAGCAGTACTTC. Its translation is CASTTGAGSYEQYF.